A single T cell receptor (beta chain) is shown here with its context. The antigen remains unidentified. CDR1 is LNHNV and CDR2 is YYDKDF in the germline V gene (reference sequence). The CDR3 is made up of 14 amino acids. J lost 7 bases, V lost 1 base, and 3 bases had no gene match. This sample was taken from a study of post-analysis software for immune sequencing data. General study points: Samples made in the same batch grouped tightly together by F measure. In patients, about 5 TRBV segments were more frequent than in controls, with TRBV5-6, TRBV5-1 and TRBV20-1 among them. Compared with controls, patients showed significantly lower normalized Chao1 diversity.

Sequencing libraries made from TCR beta cDNA carried unique molecular identifiers. TCRdb independently ran MiXCR on the PCR reads; one entry per CDR3 protein. The table lists roughly 730,000 distinct CDR3 sequences, 25% to 30% of them singletons, with approximately 0.6% in the top ten. The genes are TRBV15 and TRBJ2-1; 8 bases are shared with TRBD1. The sample comprised blood. This sequence was found in a girl aged 10 to 17 with multiple sclerosis. In DNA, the CDR3 is TGTGCCACCAGCAGAGTCAGGGGGCGGAATGAGCAGTTCTTC. Translated, it gives CATSRVRGRNEQFF.